This T cell receptor beta chain was sequenced in a study of blood T cell repertoires in COVID-19. Overall study context: Samples representing acute and convalescent COVID-19 were sourced from the United States, Italy and Spain. T cells, B-cell-depleted T cells, or PBMCs supplied cDNA or gDNA.

The length of the CDR3 is 15 residues. V gave up 5 bases and J gave up 0 bases; unmatched junction bases: 7. Germline V CDR1 and CDR2: SEHNR, FQNEAQ (reference sequence). In the original workflow: Using reference gene primer amplification, nucleated cell counts were estimated. TCRdb's copy holds only in-frame clones and misses some; the assay was immunoSEQ multiplex PCR. For V, J and clone size, that table is used; D and trimming come from the DNA. In the table there are about 180,000 clones, over 65% of which are singletons. Seattle patient enrollment occurred during active infection, with longitudinal follow-up thereafter.

The material sequenced was peripheral blood. V usage is TRBV7-9 and J usage is TRBJ2-7; 7 positions agree with TRBD2. This clonotype was sampled from a person between 65 and 80 years old with COVID-19, enrolled during active disease. CDR3 sequence reads: CASSHSGQSSYEQYF. Written as DNA, the CDR3 is TGTGCCAGCAGCCATAGCGGGCAGAGCTCCTACGAGCAGTACTTC.